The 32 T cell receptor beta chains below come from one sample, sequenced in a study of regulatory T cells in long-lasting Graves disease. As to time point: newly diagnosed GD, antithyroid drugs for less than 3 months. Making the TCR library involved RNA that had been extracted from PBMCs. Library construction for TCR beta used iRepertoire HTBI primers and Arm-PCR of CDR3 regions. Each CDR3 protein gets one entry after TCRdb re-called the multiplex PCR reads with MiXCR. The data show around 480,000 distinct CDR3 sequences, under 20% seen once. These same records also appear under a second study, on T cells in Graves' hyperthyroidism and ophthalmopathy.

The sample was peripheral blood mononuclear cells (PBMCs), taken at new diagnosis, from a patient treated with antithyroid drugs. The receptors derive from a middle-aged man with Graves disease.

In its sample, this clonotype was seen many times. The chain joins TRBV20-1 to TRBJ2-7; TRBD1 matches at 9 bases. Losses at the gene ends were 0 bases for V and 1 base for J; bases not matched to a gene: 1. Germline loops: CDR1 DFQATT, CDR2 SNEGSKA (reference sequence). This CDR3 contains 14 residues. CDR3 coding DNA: TGCAGTGCTAGAGATGACAGGGGGTCCTACGAGCAGTACTTC. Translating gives CSARDDRGSYEQYF.

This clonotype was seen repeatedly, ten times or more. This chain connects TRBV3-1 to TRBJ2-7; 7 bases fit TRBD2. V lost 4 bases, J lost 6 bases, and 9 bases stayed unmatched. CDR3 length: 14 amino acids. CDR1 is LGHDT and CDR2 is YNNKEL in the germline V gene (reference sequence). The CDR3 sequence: CASSRGGSVAEQYF. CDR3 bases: TGTGCCAGCAGCCGCGGCGGGAGTGTCGCCGAGCAGTACTTC.

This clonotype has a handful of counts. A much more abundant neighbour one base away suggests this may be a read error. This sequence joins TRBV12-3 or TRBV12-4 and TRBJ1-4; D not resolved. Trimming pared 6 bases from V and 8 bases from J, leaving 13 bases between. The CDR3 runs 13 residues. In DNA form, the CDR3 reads TGTGCCAGCAGGACATTTATAGGGGAAAAACTGTTTTTT. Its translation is CASRTFIGEKLFF.

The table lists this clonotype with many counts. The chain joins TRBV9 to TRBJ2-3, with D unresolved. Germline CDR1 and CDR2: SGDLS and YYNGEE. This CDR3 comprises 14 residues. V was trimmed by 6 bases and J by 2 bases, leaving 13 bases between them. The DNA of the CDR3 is TGTGCCAGCAACCCCCGGTTCTACACAGATACGCAGTATTTT. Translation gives CASNPRFYTDTQYF. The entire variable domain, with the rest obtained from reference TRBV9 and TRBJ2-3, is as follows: DSGVTQTPKHLITATGQRVTLRCSPRSGDLSVYWYQQSLDQGLQFLIQYYNGEERAKGNILERFSAQQFPDLHSELNLSSLELGDSALYFCASNPRFYTDTQYFGPGTRLTVL.

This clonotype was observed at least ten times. The CDR3 reads CASSYTTGQGAHEQYF. The CDR3 coding sequence is TGTGCCAGCAGTTACACCACGGGACAGGGGGCGCACGAGCAGTACTTC. This chain links TRBV6-5 with TRBJ2-7; 12 positions match TRBD1. The CDR3 is 16 residues long. Germline CDR1 is MNHEY and CDR2 is SVGAGI. Trimming removed 2 bases from V and 5 bases from J; junction bases left unmatched: 7.

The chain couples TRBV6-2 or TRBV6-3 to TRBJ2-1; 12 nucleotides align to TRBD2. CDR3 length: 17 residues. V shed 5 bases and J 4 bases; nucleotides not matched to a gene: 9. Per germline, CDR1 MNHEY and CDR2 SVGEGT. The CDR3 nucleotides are TGTGCCAGCAGTACCCGCGGGACTAGCGGGCGATACAATGAGCAGTTCTTC. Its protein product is CASSTRGTSGRYNEQFF.

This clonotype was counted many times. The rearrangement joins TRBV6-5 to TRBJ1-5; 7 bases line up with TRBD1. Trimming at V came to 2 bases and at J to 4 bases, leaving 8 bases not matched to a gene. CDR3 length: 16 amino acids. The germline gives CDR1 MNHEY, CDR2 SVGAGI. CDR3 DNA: TGTGCCAGCAGTTACCGTTCGACAGGGAAAAATCAGCCCCAGCATTTT. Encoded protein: CASSYRSTGKNQPQHF.

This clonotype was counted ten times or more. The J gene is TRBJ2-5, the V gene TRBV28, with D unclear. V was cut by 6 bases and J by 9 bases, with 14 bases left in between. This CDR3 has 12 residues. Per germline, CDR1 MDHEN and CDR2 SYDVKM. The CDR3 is CASRPSLGAQYF. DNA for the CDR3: TGTGCCAGCAGGCCAAGCCTAGGAGCCCAGTACTTC.

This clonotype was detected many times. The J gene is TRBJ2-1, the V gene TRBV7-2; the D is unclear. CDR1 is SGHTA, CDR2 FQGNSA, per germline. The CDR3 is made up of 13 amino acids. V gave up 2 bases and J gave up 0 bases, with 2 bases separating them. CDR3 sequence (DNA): TGTGCCAGCAGCTTAACCTCCTACAATGAGCAGTTCTTC. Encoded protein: CASSLTSYNEQFF.

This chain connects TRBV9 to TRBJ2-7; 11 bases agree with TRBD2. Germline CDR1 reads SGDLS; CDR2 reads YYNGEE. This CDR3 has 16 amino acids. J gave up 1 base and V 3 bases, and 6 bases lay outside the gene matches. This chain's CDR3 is CASSAGGTSGSYEQYF. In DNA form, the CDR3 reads TGTGCCAGCAGCGCAGGAGGGACTAGCGGTTCCTACGAGCAGTACTTC.

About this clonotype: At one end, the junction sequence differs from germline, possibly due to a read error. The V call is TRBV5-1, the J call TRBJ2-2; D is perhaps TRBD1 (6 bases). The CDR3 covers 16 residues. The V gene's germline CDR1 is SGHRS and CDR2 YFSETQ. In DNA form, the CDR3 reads TGTGCCAGCAGCTTGGGGGCCCCGAAGCGAACCGGGGAGCTGTTTTTT. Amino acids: CASSLGAPKRTGELFF.

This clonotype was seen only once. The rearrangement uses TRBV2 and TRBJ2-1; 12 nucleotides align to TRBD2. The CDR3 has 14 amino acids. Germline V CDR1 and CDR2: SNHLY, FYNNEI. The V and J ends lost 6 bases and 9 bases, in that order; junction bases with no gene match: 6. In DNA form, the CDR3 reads TGTGCCAGCAGGACTAGCGGGAGAGATCGTGAGCAGTTCTTC. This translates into CASRTSGRDREQFF.

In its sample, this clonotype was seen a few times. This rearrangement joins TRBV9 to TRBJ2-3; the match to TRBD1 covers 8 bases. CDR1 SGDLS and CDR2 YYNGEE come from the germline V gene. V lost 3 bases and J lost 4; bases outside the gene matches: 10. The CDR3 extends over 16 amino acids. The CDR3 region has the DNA TGTGCCAGCAGCGGGAGCCGGGACAGGAGGGCAGATACGCAGTATTTT. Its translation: CASSGSRDRRADTQYF.

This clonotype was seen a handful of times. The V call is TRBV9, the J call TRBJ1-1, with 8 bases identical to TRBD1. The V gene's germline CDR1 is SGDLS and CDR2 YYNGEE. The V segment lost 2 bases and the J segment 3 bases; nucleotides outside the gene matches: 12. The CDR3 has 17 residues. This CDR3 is CASSVTTLTGEDTEAFF. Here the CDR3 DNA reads TGTGCCAGCAGCGTCACCACCCTGACAGGGGAGGACACTGAAGCTTTCTTT.

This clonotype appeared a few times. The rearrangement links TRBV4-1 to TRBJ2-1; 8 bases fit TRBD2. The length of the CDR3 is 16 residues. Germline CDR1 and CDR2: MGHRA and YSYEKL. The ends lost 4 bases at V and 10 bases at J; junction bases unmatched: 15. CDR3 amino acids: CASSREGGRFEWEQFF. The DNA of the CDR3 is TGCGCCAGCAGCCGTGAGGGCGGGAGGTTCGAATGGGAGCAGTTCTTC.

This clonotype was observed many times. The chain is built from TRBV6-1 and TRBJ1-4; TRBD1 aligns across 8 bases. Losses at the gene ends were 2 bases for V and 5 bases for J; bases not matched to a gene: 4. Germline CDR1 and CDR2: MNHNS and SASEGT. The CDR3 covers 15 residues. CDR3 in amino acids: CASSESTGANEKLFF. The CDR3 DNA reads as TGTGCCAGCAGTGAATCGACAGGGGCGAATGAAAAACTGTTTTTT.

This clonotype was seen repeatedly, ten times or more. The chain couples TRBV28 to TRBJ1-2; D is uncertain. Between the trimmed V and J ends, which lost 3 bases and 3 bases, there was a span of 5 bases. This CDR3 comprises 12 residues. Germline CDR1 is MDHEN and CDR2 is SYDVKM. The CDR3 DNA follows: TGTGCCAGCAGTTTCTTGGACTATGGCTACACCTTC. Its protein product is CASSFLDYGYTF.

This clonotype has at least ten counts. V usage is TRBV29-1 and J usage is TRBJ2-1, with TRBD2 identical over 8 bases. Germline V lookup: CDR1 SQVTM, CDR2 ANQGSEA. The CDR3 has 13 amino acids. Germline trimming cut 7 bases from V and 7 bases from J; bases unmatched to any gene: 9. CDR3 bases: TGCAGCGCAGGACCGGGACTAGTAAATGAGCAGTTCTTC. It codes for CSAGPGLVNEQFF.

The CDR3 reads CAISESTVAAGNQPQHF. The CDR3 nucleotides read TGTGCCATCAGTGAGTCCACTGTGGCGGCGGGCAATCAGCCCCAGCATTTT. V and J are TRBV10-3 and TRBJ1-5; D call uncertain. CDR1 is ENHRY, CDR2 SYGVKD, per germline. The CDR3 runs to 17 residues. Trimming removed 0 bases at V and 2 bases at J, with 14 bases between.

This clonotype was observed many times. DNA of the CDR3: TGTGCCTGGAGTTACCCGGGTCCGGTGAGCACAGATACGCAGTATTTT. Translated, it gives CAWSYPGPVSTDTQYF. V usage is TRBV30 and J usage is TRBJ2-3; no reliable D call. The germline V and J ends were trimmed by 2 bases and 0 bases, with 15 bases remaining between them. This CDR3 is 16 amino acids long. Germline values: CDR1 GTSNPN, CDR2 SVGIG (reference sequence).

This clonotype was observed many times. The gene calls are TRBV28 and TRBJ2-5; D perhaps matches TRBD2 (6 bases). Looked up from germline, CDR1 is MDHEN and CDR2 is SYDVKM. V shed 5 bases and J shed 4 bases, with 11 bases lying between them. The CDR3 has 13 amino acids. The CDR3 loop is CASSLLGGETQYF. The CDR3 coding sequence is TGTGCCAGCAGTCTCCTCGGGGGAGAGACCCAGTACTTC.

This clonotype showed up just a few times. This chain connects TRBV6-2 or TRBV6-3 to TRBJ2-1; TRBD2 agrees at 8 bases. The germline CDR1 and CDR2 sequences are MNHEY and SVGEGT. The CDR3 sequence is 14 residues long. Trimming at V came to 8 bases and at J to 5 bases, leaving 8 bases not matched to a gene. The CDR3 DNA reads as TGTGCCAGCGAGAGGGCTAGCGGGCACAATGAGCAGTTCTTC. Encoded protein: CASERASGHNEQFF.

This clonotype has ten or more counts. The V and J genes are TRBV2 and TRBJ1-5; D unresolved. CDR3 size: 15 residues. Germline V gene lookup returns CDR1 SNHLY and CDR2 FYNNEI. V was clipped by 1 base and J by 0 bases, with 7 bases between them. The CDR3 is CASSEDGYSNQPQHF. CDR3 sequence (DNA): TGTGCCAGCAGTGAAGATGGTTATAGCAATCAGCCCCAGCATTTT. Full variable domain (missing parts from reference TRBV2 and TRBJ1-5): EPEVTQTPSHQVTQMGQEVILRCVPISNHLYFYWYRQILGQKVEFLVSFYNNEISEKSEIFDDQFSVERPDGSNFTLKIRSTKLEDSAMYFCASSEDGYSNQPQHFGDGTRLSIL.

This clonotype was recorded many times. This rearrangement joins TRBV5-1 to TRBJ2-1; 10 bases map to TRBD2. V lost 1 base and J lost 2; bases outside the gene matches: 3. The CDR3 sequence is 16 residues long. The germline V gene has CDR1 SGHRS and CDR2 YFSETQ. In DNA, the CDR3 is TGCGCCAGCAGCTTGACTAGCGGGATCGCCTACAATGAGCAGTTCTTC. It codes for CASSLTSGIAYNEQFF.

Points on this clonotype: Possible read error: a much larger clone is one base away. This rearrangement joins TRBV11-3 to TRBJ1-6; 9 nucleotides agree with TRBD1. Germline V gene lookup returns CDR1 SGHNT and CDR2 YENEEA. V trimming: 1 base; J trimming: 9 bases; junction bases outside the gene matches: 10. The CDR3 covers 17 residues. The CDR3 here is CASSLVGQGVLRSPLHF. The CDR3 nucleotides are TGTGCCAGCAGCTTAGTGGGACAGGGAGTCTTACGTTCACCCCTCCACTTT.

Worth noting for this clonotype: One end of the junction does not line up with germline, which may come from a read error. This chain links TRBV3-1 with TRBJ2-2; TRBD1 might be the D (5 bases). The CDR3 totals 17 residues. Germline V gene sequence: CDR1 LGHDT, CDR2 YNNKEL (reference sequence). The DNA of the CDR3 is TGTGCCAACAGCCACCCAAGGGGCAGGATTAACACCGGGGAGCTGTTTTTT. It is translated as CANSHPRGRINTGELFF.

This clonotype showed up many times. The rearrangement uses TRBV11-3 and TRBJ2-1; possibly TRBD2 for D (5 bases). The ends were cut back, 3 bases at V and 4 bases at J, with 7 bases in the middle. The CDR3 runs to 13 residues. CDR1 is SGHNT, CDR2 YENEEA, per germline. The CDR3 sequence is CASSFRRYNEQFF. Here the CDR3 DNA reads TGTGCCAGCAGCTTTCGGAGGTACAATGAGCAGTTCTTC. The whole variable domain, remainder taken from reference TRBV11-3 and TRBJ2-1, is EAGVVQSPRYKIIEKKQPVAFWCNPISGHNTLYWYLQNLGQGPELLIRYENEEAVDDSQLPKDRFSAERLKGVDSTLKIQPAELGDSAVYLCASSFRRYNEQFFGPGTRLTVL.

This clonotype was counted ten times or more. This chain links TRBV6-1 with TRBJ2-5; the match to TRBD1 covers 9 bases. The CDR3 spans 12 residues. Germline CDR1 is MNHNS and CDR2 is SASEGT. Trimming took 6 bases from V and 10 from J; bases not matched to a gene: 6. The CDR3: CASRRTGVDQYF. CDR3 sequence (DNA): TGTGCCAGCAGACGGACAGGGGTTGACCAGTACTTC.

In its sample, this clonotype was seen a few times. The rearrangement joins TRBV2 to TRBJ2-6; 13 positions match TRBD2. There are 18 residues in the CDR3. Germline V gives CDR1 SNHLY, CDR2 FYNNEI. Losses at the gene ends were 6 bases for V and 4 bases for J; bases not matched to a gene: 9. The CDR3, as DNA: TGTGCCAGCAGCCACGCAACTAGCGGGAGGGCCGGGGCCAACGTCCTGACTTTC. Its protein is CASSHATSGRAGANVLTF.

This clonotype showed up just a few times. In nucleotides, the CDR3 is TGCAGTGCTTTTGGACTAGCGGCCGGGGAGCTGTTTTTT. This codes for CSAFGLAAGELFF. The chain carries TRBV20-1 and TRBJ2-2; 10 bases fit TRBD2. CDR1 and CDR2 from the germline V gene are DFQATT and SNEGSKA (reference sequence). This CDR3 spans 13 amino acids. Losses at the gene ends were 5 bases for V and 6 bases for J; bases not matched to a gene: 3.

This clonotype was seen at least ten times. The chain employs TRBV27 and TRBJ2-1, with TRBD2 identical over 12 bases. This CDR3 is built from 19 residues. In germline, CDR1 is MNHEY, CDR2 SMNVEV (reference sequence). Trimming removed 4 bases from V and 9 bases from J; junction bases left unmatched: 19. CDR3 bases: TGTGCCAGCAGTTCCCAGGTTAGGCTGTCTAGCGGGAGGGCCGGTGAGCAGTTCTTC. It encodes CASSSQVRLSSGRAGEQFF.

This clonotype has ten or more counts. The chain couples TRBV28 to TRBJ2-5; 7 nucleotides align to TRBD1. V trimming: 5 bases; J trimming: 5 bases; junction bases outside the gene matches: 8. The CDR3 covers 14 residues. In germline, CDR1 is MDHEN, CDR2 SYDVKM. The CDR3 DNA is TGTGCCAGCAGTCCAGGACAGGCACGTGAGACCCAGTACTTC. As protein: CASSPGQARETQYF.